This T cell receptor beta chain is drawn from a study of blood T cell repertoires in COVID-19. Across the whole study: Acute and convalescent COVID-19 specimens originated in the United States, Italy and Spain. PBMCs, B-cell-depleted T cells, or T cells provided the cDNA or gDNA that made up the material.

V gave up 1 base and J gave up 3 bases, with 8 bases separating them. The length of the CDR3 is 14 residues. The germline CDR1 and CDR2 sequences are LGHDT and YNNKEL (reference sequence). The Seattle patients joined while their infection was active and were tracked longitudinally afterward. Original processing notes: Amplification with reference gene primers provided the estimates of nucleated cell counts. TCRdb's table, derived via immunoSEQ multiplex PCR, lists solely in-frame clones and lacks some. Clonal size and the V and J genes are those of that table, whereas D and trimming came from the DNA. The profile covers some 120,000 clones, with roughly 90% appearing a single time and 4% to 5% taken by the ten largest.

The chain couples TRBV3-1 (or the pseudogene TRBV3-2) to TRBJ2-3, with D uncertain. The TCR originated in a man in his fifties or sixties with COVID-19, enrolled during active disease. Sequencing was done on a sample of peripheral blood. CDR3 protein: CASSQGRGTDTQYF. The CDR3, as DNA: TGTGCCAGCAGCCAAGGCCGAGGAACAGATACGCAGTATTTT.